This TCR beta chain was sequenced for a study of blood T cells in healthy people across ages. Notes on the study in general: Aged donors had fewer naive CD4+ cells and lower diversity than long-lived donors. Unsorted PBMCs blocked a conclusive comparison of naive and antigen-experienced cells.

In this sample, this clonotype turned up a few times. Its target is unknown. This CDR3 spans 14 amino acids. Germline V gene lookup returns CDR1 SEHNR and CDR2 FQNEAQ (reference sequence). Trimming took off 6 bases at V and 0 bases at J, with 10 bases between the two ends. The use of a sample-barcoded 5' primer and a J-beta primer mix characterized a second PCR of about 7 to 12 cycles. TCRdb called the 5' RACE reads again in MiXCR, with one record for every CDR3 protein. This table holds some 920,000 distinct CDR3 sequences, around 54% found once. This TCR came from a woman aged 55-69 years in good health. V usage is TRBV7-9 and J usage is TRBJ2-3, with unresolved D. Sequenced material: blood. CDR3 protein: CASRAGVSTDTQYF. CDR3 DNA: TGTGCCAGCAGGGCCGGAGTTAGCACAGATACGCAGTATTTT. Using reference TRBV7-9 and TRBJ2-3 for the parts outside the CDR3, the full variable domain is DTGVSQNPRHKITKRGQNVTFRCDPISEHNRLYWYRQTLGQGPEFLTYFQNEAQLEKSRLLSDRFSAERPKGSFSTLEIQRTEQGDSAMYLCASRAGVSTDTQYFGPGTRLTVL.